This T cell receptor (beta chain) came from a study of sequential checkpoint blockade in melanoma (dated 2019 in TCRdb). About the investigation overall: Using 1:1 randomization, the trial assigned patients either to first-line nivolumab followed by ipilimumab (arm A) or to ipilimumab followed by nivolumab (arm B). Both trial sequences were followed by maintenance nivolumab.

With regard to this clone: There is no known antigen for this receptor. Base qualities are not at hand, and no much larger clone is one base apart.

V is pared back by 6 bases and J by 0 bases, with 14 bases lying between the germline termini. The CDR3, cysteine through phenylalanine, is 15 amino acids long. Just CDR3 DNA is preserved here, 45 bases in frame from base 1. Via the germline V gene (reference sequence), CDR1 is MNHEY and CDR2 SMNVEV. Broad study findings and their caveats: Validation of the response-prediction model combining TCR metrics and mutation burden is needed in larger, independent patient cohorts.

The sample's treatment or condition label, decoded: randomized to nivolumab then ipilimumab (arm A) or the reverse (arm B). No trial patient had received prior DNA-damaging chemotherapy. A FACS Aria II flow cytometer was used to sort live CD3+CD8+ cells that were negative for CD19 and CD56 from thawed PBMCs. Samples were obtained from patients with melanoma enrolled in CheckMate 064, a randomized, open-label phase II trial of sequential checkpoint blockade. Peripheral blood mononuclear cells were obtained through leukapheresis, purified using Ficoll-Paque, and frozen in human serum containing approximately 11% DMSO. Immediately after sorting, the purity of sorted blood CD3+CD8+ cells was verified to be >95%, after which DNA was extracted. TCRbeta CDR3 regions were immunosequenced from genomic DNA with the immunoSEQ Assay. Prior to high-throughput sequencing, genomic DNA was amplified by bias-controlled multiplex PCR. Under the source paper's analysis protocol: To quantify the absolute abundance of each unique TCRbeta CDR3 region, the sequences were collapsed and filtered. Clonality, defined as 1 minus Pielou's evenness, was calculated using only productive rearrangements. Clones with significantly greater frequencies in on-treatment versus baseline samples were identified using a previously published method. TCRdb's version of the immuneACCESS table is confined to in-frame rearrangements and falls short of the full clone set. An unresolved V gene accounts for under half of the shortfall where checked; the remainder is of unknown origin. V, J and clone size reflect that table, while D and trimming were determined from the DNA. In all, the sample holds about 4,800 clones, and 60% to 80% of those were seen once. In total, the top ten clones hold roughly 61% of the sample.

The input for sequencing was CD8+ T cells sorted from blood (inferred from file names), taken from a patient given nivolumab and ipilimumab in sequence. The chain is encoded by TRBV27 joined to TRBJ1-1; possibly the D gene is TRBD1, per 6 matching bases. The receptor's source is a human donor with melanoma. CDR3 sequence: CASSLAGTLNTEAFF. The sequence in DNA is TGTGCCAGCAGCCTGGCCGGGACATTGAACACTGAAGCTTTCTTT.